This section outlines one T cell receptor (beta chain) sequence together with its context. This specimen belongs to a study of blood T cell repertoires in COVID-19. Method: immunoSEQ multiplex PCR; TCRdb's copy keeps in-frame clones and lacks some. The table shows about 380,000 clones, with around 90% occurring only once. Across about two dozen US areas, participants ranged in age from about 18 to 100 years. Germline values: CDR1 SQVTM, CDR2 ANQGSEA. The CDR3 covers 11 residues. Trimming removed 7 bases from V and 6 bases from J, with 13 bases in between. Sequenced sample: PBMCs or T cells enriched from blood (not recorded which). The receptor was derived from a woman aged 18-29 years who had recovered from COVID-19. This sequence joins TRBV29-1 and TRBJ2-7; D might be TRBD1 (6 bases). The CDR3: CSAQGQVEQYF. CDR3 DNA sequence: TGCAGCGCCCAGGGGCAAGTCGAGCAGTACTTC.